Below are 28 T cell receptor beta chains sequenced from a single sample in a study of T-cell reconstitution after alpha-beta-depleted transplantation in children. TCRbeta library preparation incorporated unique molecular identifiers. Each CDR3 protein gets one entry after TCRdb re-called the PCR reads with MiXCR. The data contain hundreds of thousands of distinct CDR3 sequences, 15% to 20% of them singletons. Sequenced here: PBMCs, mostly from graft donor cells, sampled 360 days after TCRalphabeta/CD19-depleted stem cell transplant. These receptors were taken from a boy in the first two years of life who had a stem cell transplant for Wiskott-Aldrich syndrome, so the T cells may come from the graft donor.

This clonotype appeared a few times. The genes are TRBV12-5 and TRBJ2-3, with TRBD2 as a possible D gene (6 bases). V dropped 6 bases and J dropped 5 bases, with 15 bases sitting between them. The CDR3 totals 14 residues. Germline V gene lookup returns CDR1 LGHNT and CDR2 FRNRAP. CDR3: CASGPGLTEDTQYF. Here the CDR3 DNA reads TGTGCTAGTGGCCCCGGACTAACCGAAGATACGCAGTATTTT. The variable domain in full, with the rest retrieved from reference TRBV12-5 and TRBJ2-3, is DARVTQTPRHKVTEMGQEVTMRCQPILGHNTVFWYRQTMMQGLELLAYFRNRAPLDDSGMPKDRFSAEMPDATLATLKIQPSEPRDSAVYFCASGPGLTEDTQYFGPGTRLTVL.

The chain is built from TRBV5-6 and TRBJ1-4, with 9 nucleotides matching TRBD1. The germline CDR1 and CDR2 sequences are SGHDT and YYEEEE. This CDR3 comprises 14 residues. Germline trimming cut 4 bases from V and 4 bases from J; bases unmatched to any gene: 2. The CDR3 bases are TGTGCCAGCAGCAGGACAGGGGTTAATGAAAAACTGTTTTTT. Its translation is CASSRTGVNEKLFF.

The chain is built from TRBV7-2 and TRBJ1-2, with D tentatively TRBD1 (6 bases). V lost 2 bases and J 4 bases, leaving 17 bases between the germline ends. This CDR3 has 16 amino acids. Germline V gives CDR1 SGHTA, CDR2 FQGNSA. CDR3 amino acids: CASSLSPHTGTYGYTF. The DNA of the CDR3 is TGTGCCAGCAGCTTATCCCCCCATACAGGGACCTATGGCTACACCTTC.

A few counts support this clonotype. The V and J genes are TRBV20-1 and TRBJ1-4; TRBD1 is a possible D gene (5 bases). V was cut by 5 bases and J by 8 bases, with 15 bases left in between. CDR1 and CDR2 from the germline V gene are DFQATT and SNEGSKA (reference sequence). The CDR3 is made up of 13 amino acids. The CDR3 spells CSAPRTLGEKLFF. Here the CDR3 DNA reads TGCAGTGCTCCTCGGACACTCGGAGAAAAACTGTTTTTT.

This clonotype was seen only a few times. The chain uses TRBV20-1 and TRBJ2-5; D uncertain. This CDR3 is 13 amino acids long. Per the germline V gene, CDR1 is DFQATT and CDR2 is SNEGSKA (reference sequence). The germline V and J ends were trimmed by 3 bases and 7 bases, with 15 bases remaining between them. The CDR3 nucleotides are TGCAGTGCTAGCCCGGTGGCGTTTGGGACCCAGTACTTC. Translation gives CSASPVAFGTQYF.

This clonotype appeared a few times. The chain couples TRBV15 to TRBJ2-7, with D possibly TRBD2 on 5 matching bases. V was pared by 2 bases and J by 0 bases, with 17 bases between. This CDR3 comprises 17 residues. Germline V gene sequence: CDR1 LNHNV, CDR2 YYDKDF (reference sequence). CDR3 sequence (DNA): TGTGCCACCAGCAGAAAACTAGGACGAATTGCCTCCTACGAGCAGTACTTC. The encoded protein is CATSRKLGRIASYEQYF.

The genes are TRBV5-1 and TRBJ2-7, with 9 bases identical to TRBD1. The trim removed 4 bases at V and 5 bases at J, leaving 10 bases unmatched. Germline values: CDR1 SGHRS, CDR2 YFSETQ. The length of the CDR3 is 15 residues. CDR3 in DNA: TGCGCCAGCAGCACCAGGGACAGGGTTTTGGACGAGCAGTACTTC. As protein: CASSTRDRVLDEQYF.

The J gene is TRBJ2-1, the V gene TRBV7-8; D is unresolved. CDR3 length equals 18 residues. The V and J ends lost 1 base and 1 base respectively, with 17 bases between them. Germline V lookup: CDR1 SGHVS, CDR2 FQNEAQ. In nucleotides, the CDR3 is TGTGCCAGCAGCTTAGTTGTGTGGCACTTGCTTTCCTACAATGAGCAGTTCTTC. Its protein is CASSLVVWHLLSYNEQFF.

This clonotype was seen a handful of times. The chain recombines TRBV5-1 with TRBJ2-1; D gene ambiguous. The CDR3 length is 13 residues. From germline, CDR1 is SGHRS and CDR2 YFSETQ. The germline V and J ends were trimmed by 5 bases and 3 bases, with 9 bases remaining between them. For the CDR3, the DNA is TGCGCCAGCAGTGACTGGCTCTACAATGAGCAGTTCTTC. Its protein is CASSDWLYNEQFF.

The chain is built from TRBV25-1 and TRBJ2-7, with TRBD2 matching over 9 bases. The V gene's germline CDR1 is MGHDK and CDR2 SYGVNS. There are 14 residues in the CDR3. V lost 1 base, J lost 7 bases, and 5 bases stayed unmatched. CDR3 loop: CASSESSGIREQYF. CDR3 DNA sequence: TGTGCCAGCAGTGAATCTAGCGGGATCAGGGAGCAGTACTTC.

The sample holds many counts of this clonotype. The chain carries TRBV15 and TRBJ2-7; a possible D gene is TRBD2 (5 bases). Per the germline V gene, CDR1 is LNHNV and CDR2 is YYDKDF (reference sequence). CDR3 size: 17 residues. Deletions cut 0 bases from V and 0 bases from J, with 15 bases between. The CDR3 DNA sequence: TGTGCCACCAGCAGAGAGGAGTCTCCTCGGGGCTCCTACGAGCAGTACTTC. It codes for CATSREESPRGSYEQYF.

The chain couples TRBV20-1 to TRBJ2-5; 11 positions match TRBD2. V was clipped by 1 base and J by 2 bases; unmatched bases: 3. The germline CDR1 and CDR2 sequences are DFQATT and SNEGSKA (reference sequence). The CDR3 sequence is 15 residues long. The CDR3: CSARASGRKQETQYF. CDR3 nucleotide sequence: TGCAGTGCTAGAGCTAGCGGGAGGAAACAAGAGACCCAGTACTTC.

The CDR3 here is CASSLYKGGPYNEQFF. CDR3 DNA sequence: TGCGCCAGCAGCTTGTACAAGGGGGGGCCCTACAATGAGCAGTTCTTC. The chain is built from TRBV5-1 and TRBJ2-1; possible D gene TRBD2, 7 bases. Germline CDR1 reads SGHRS; CDR2 reads YFSETQ. This CDR3 spans 16 amino acids. Deletions cut 1 base from V and 2 bases from J, with 13 bases between.

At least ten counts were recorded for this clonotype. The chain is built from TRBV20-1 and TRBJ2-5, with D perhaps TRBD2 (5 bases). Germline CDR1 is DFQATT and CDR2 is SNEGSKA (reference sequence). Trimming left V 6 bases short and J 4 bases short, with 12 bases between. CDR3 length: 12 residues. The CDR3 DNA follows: TGCAGTGCCCGGGATCTTGGAGAGACCCAGTACTTC. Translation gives CSARDLGETQYF.

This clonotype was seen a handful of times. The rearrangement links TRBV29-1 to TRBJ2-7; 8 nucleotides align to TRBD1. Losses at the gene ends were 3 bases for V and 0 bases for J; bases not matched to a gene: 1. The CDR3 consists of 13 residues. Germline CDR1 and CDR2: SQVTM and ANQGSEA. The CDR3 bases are TGCAGCGTTGAGGGACAGGACTCCTACGAGCAGTACTTC. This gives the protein CSVEGQDSYEQYF.

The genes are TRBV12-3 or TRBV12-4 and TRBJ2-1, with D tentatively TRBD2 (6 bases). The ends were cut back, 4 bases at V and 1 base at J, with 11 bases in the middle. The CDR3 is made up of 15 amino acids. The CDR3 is CASSSRGASYNEQFF. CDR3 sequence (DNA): TGTGCCAGCAGTTCCCGCGGGGCTTCCTACAATGAGCAGTTCTTC.

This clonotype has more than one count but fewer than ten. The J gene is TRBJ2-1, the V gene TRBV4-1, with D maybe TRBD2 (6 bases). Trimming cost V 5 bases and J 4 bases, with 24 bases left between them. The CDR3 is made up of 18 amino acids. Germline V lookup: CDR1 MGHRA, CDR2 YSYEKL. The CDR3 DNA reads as TGCGCCAGCAGCTATATAGACTCCCGCGGCGGGACTTACAATGAGCAGTTCTTC. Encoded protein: CASSYIDSRGGTYNEQFF.

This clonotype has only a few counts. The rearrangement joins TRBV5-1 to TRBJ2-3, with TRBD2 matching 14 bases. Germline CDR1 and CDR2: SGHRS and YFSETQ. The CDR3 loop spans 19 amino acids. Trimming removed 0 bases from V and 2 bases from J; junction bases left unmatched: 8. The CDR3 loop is CASSLGSRLAGGPTDTQYF. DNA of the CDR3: TGCGCCAGCAGCTTGGGGTCCCGACTAGCGGGGGGGCCCACAGATACGCAGTATTTT.

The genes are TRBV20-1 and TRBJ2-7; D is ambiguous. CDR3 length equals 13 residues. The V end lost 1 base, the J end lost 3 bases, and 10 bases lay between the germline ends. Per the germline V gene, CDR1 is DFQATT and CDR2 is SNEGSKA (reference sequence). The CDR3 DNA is TGCAGTGCTAGAGGCAACGTCCGCTACGAGCAGTACTTC. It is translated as CSARGNVRYEQYF.

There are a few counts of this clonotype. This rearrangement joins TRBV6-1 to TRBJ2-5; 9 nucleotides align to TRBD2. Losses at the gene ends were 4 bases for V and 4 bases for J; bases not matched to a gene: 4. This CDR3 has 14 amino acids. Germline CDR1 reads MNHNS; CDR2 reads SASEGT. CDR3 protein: CASSVGGRAETQYF. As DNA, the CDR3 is TGTGCCAGCAGTGTTGGCGGGAGGGCAGAGACCCAGTACTTC.

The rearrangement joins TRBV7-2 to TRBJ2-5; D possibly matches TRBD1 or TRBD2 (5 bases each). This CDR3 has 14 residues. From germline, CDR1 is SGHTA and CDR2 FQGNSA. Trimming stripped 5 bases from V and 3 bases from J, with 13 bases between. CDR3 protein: CASSMGPNKETQYF. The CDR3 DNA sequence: TGTGCCAGCAGCATGGGACCAAACAAAGAGACCCAGTACTTC.

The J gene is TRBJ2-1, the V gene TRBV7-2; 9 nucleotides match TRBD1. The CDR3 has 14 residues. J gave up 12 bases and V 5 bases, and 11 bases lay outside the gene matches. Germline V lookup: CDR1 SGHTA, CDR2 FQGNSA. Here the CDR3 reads CASSTGGQGGRQFF. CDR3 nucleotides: TGTGCCAGCAGCACGGGGGGACAGGGTGGGAGGCAGTTCTTC. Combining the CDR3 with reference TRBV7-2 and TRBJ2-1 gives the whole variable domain GAGVSQSPSNKVTEKGKDVELRCDPISGHTALYWYRQSLGQGLEFLIYFQGNSAPDKSGLPSDRFSAERTGGSVSTLTIQRTQQEDSAVYLCASSTGGQGGRQFFGPGTRLTVL.

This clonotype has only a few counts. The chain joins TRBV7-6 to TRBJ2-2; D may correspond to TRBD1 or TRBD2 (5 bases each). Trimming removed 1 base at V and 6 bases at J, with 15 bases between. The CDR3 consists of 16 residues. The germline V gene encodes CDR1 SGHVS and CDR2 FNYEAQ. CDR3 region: CASSLGPGLLAGELFF. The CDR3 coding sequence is TGTGCCAGCAGCTTAGGCCCGGGGCTCCTCGCCGGGGAGCTGTTTTTT.

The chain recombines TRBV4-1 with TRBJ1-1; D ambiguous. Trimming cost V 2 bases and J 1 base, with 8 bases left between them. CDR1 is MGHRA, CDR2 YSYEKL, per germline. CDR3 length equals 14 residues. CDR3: CASSQRQANTEAFF. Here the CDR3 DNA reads TGCGCCAGCAGCCAAAGGCAGGCGAACACTGAAGCTTTCTTT.

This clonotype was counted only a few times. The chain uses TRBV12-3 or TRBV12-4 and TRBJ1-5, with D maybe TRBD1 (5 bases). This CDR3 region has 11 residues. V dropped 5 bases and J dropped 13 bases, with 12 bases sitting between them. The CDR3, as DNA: TGTGCCAGCAGTCAGGGACCGAGTCAGCATTTT. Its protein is CASSQGPSQHF.

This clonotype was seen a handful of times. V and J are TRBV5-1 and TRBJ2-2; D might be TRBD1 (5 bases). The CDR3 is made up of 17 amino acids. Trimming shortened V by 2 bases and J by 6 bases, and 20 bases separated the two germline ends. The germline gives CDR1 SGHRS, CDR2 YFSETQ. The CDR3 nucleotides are TGCGCCAGCAGCTTAAGTGGGGCTACCCGGCTGGCCGGGGAGCTGTTTTTT. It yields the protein CASSLSGATRLAGELFF.

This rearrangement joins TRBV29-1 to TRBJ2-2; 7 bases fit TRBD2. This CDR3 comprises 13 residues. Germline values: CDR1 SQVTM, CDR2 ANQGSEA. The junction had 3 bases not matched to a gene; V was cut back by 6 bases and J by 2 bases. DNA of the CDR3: TGCAGCGTGGGGGAGGGAAACACCGGGGAGCTGTTTTTT. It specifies CSVGEGNTGELFF.

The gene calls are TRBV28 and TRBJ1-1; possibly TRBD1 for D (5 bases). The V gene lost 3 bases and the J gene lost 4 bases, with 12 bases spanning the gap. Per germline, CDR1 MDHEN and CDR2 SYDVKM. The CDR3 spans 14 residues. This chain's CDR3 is CASSLGQRGTEAFF. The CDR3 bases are TGTGCCAGCAGTTTGGGGCAGAGGGGCACTGAAGCTTTCTTT.